Included here is one T cell receptor beta chain sequence, with context. Authors' methods: From roughly 23,000 to 640,000 TCRs were found per sample, with a median of 95,638. TCRdb independently ran MiXCR on the RACE reads; one entry per CDR3 protein. TCRdb's processing, not the study's, gives the V and J calls here. There are approximately 75,000 distinct CDR3 sequences in the sample; 6.5% to 10% occur only once, and around 3.3% lies in the top ten. The source of the sample is a study of human T cells and chemical hapten exposure. Time point indicated: patch test 2, 6 weeks after DPC sensitization. Treatment noted: therapeutic diphenylcyclopropenone sensitization with weekly scalp DPC. Germline lookup yields CDR1 MDHEN and CDR2 SYDVKM. The CDR3 consists of 12 residues.

This TCR came from a woman aged 50 to 60 with alopecia areata. Some clones in this sample may be carry-over from other donors' samples. This specimen was whole blood, taken in connection with sensitization to the hapten diphenylcyclopropenone (DPC). The chain couples TRBV28 to TRBJ2-5, with 8 bases aligning to TRBD2. CDR3 amino acids: CDISGNKETQYF. The CDR3 DNA follows: TGTGACATTAGCGGGAACAAAGAGACCCAGTACTTC.